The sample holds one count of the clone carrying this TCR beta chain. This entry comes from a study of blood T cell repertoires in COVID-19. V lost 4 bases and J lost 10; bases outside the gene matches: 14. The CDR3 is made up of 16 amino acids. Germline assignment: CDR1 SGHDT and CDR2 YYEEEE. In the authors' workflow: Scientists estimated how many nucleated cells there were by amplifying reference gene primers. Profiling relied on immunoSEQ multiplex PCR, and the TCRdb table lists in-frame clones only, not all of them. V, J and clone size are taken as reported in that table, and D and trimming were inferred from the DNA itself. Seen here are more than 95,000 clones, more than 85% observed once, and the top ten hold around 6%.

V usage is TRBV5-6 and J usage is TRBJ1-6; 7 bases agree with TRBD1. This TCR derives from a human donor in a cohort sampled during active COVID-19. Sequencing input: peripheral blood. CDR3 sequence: CASSRRQGGGGSPLHF. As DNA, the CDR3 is TGTGCCAGCAGCCGGCGACAGGGCGGAGGGGGATCACCCCTCCACTTT.